This T cell receptor (beta chain) was captured by sequencing in a study of blood T cell repertoires in COVID-19. Study information: The United States, Italy and Spain supplied acute and convalescent COVID-19 samples. PBMCs, B-cell-depleted T cells, or T cells provided the cDNA or gDNA that made up the material.

CDR3 length equals 15 residues. Germline loops: CDR1 LGHDT, CDR2 YNNKEL (reference sequence). The V and J ends lost 5 bases and 2 bases, in that order; junction bases with no gene match: 3. In the original processing: Reference gene primer amplification yielded estimated nucleated cell counts. Sequencing used immunoSEQ multiplex PCR; TCRdb keeps in-frame clones, though not all of them. V, J and clone size reflect that table, while D and trimming were determined from the DNA. The sample has approximately 140,000 clones; about 86% are singletons. Sequencing used peripheral blood. The TCR originated in a man aged 65 to 85 with acute or convalescent COVID-19. This chain connects TRBV3-1 (or the pseudogene TRBV3-2) to TRBJ1-5, with 10 bases identical to TRBD1. Written as DNA, the CDR3 is TGTGCCAGCAGCTCGACAGGGGGCGGCAATCAGCCCCAGCATTTT. Translation: CASSSTGGGNQPQHF.